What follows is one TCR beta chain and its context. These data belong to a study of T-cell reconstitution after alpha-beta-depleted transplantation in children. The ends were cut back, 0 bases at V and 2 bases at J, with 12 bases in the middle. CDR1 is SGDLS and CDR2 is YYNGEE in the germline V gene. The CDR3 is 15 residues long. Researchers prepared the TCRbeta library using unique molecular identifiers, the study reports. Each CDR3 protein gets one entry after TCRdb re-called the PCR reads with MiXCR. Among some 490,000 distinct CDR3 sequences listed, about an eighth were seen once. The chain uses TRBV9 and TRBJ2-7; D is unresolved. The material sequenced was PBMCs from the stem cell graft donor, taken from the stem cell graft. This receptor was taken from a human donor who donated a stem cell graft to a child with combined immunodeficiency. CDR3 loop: CASSVAVGSAYEQYF. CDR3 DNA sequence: TGTGCCAGCAGCGTAGCGGTGGGCAGCGCCTACGAGCAGTACTTC.